These T cell receptor beta chains were read from a single sample in a study of T cell repertoires in cytomegalovirus infection. Each CDR3 protein gets one entry after TCRdb re-called the reads with MiXCR. The table includes 480,000 or so distinct CDR3 sequences, 11% detected once. The sequencing input was PBMCs. All receptors come from a human donor in good health (CMV status not recorded). Some clones in this sample may be carry-over from other donors' samples. CDR3s include the opening cysteine and the closing phenylalanine or tryptophan. A D gene is named only where the DNA matches it firmly. Clone size is not always given. Where it is, it says once, few, many or a class for expanded clones.

d_gene: TRBD1; abundance: many; v_gene: TRBV7-2; j_gene: TRBJ2-3; CDR3nt: TGTGCCAGCAGCGACGGACAGGGGCGGGATACGCAGTATTTT; CDR3aa: CASSDGQGRDTQYF
d_gene: -; abundance: many; v_gene: TRBV2; j_gene: TRBJ2-1; CDR3nt: TGTGCCAGCAGTGACCCAATGGGGGAAAGAAATGAGCAGTTCTTC; CDR3aa: CASSDPMGERNEQFF
d_gene: TRBD1; abundance: -; v_gene: TRBV9; j_gene: TRBJ1-5; CDR3nt: TGTGCCAGCAGCGTAGGACAGGGGGCGAATCAGCCCCAGCATTTT; CDR3aa: CASSVGQGANQPQHF
d_gene: -; abundance: many; v_gene: TRBV7-2; j_gene: TRBJ1-1; CDR3nt: TGTGCCAGCAGTTCGGGGGGTCACACTGAAGCTTTCTTT; CDR3aa: CASSSGGHTEAFF
d_gene: -; abundance: -; v_gene: TRBV27; j_gene: TRBJ1-1; CDR3nt: TGTGCCAGCAGTTTAAGGGCCGGGCGGGGGACTGAAGCTTTCTTT; CDR3aa: CASSLRAGRGTEAFF
d_gene: TRBD2; abundance: many; v_gene: TRBV2; j_gene: TRBJ2-7; CDR3nt: TGTGCCAGCAGGAGATCTAGCGGGAGGGCCTACGAGCAGTACTTC; CDR3aa: CASRRSSGRAYEQYF
d_gene: TRBD2; abundance: many; v_gene: TRBV6-2/TRBV6-3; j_gene: TRBJ2-2; CDR3nt: TGTGCCAGCAGTCACCAGACTAGCCGAAGGTTGGTTGCCGGGGAGCTGTTTTTT; CDR3aa: CASSHQTSRRLVAGELFF
d_gene: -; abundance: many; v_gene: TRBV5-4; j_gene: TRBJ1-6; CDR3nt: TGTGCCAGCAGCTTGGACTCAGAGAGTTCACCCCTCCACTTT; CDR3aa: CASSLDSESSPLHF
d_gene: TRBD1; abundance: many; v_gene: TRBV19; j_gene: TRBJ1-2; CDR3nt: TGTGCCAGTAGCATGACGGACAGGATAAACTATGGCTACACCTTC; CDR3aa: CASSMTDRINYGYTF
d_gene: -; abundance: -; v_gene: TRBV3-1; j_gene: TRBJ1-1; CDR3nt: TGTGCCAGCAGCCAAAGGGGAGGGTCCACTGAAGCTTTCTTT; CDR3aa: CASSQRGGSTEAFF
d_gene: TRBD1; abundance: many; v_gene: TRBV6-1; j_gene: TRBJ2-1; CDR3nt: TGTGCCAGCAGTGAAAGGGCAGGGGGCGATCTCCCGTTCTTC; CDR3aa: CASSERAGGDLPFF
d_gene: TRBD1; abundance: -; v_gene: TRBV28; j_gene: TRBJ1-2; CDR3nt: TGTGCCAGCACCGGGGGACAGCAGTATGGCTACACCTTC; CDR3aa: CASTGGQQYGYTF
d_gene: -; abundance: many; v_gene: TRBV5-6; j_gene: TRBJ1-1; CDR3nt: TGTGCCAGCAGCTGGACAACTGAAGCTTTCTTT; CDR3aa: CASSWTTEAFF
d_gene: TRBD2; abundance: -; v_gene: TRBV28; j_gene: TRBJ2-3; CDR3nt: TGTGCCAGCAGTTCTGGGACTAGCGGGAGGTCTAGCACAGATACGCAGTATTTT; CDR3aa: CASSSGTSGRSSTDTQYF